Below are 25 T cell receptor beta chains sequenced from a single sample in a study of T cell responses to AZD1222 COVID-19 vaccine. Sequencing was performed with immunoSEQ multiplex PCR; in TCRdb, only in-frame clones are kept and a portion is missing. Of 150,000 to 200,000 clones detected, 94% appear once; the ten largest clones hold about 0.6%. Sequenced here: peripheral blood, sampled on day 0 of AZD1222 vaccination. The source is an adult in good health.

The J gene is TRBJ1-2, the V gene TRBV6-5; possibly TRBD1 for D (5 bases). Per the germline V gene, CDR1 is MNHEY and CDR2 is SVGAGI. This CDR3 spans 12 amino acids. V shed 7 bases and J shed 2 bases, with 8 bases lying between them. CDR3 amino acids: CASTKGNYGYTF. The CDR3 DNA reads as TGTGCCAGCACCAAGGGGAACTATGGCTACACCTTC.

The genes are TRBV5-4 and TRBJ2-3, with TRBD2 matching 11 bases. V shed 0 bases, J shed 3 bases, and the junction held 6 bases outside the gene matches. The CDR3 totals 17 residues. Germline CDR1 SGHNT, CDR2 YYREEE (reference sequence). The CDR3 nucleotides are TGTGCCAGCAGCTTGGGGCTACTAGCGGGAGAGACAGATACGCAGTATTTT. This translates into CASSLGLLAGETDTQYF. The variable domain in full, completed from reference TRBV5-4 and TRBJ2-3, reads ETGVTQSPTHLIKTRGQQVTLRCSSQSGHNTVSWYQQALGQGPQFIFQYYREEENGRGNFPPRFSGLQFPNYSSELNVNALELDDSALYLCASSLGLLAGETDTQYFGPGTRLTVL.

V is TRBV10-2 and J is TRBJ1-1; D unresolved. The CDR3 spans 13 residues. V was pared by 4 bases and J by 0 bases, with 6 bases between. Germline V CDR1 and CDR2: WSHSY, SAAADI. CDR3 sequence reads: CASSGAVNTEAFF. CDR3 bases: TGCGCCAGCAGTGGGGCCGTGAACACTGAAGCTTTCTTT.

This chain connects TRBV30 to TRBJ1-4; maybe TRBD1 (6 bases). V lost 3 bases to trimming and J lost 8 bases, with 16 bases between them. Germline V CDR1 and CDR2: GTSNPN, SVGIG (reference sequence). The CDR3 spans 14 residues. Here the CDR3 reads CAWRVTGSGEKLFF. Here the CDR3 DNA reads TGTGCCTGGAGGGTAACAGGGAGTGGGGAAAAACTGTTTTTT.

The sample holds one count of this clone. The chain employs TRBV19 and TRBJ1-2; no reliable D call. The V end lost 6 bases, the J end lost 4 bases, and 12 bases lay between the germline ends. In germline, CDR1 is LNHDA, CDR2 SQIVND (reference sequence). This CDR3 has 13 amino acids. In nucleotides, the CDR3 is TGTGCCAGTAGCTCAGGAGTATTCTATGGCTACACCTTC. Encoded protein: CASSSGVFYGYTF.

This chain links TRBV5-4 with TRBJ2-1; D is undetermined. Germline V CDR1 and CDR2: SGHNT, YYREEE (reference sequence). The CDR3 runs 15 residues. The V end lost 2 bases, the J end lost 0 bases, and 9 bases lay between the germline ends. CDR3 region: CASSFRWNSYNEQFF. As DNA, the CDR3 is TGTGCCAGCAGCTTTCGATGGAACTCCTACAATGAGCAGTTCTTC.

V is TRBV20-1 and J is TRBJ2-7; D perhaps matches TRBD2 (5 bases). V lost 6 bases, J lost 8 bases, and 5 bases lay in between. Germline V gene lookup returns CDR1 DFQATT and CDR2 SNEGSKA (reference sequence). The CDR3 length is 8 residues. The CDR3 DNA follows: TGCAGTGCCGGGAAGCAGTACTTC. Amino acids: CSAGKQYF.

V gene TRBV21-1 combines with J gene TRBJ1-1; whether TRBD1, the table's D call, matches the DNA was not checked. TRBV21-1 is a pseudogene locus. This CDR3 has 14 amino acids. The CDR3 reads CASSKRGTNTEAFF. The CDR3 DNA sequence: TGTGCCAGCAGCAAAAGGGGGACGAACACTGAAGCTTTCTTT.

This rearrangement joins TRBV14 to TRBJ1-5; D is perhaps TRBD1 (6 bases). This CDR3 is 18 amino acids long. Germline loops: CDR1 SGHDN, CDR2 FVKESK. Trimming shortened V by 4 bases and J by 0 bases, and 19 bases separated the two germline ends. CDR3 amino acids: CASSRGQGRNYSNQPQHF. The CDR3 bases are TGTGCCAGCAGCCGGGGGCAGGGGAGAAATTATAGCAATCAGCCCCAGCATTTT.

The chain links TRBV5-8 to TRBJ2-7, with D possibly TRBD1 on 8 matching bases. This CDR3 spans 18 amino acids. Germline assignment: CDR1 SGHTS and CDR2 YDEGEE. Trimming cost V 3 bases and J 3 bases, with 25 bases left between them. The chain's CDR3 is CASSWTGRIGTILYEQYF. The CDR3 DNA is TGTGCCAGCAGCTGGACAGGGCGGATCGGGACTATCCTCTACGAGCAGTACTTC.

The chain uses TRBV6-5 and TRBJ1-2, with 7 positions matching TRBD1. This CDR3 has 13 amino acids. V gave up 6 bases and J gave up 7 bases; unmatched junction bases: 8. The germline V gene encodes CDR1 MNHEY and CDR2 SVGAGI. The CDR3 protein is CASSRGTVSGYTF. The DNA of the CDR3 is TGTGCCAGCAGCCGTGGGACAGTCTCTGGCTACACCTTC.

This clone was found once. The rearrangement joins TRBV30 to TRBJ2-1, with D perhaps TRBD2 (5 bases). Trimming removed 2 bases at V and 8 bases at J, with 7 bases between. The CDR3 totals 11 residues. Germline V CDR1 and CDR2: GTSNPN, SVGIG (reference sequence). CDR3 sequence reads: CAWSRADEQFF. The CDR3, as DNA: TGTGCCTGGAGTCGAGCGGATGAGCAGTTCTTC.

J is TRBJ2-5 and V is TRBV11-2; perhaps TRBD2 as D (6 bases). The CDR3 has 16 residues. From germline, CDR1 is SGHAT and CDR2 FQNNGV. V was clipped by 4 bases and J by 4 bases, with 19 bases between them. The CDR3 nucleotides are TGTGCCAGCAGCTGGAGGGAAGTTGTAGAATCAGAGACCCAGTACTTC. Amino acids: CASSWREVVESETQYF.

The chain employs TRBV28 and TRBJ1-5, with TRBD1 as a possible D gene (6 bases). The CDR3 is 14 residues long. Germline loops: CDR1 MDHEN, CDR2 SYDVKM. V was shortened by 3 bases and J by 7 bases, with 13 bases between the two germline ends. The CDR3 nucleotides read TGTGCCAGCAGTTTCTATTCGGGGGGCCAGCCCCAGCATTTT. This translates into CASSFYSGGQPQHF. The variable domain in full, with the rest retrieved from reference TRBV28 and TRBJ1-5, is DVKVTQSSRYLVKRTGEKVFLECVQDMDHENMFWYRQDPGLGLRLIYFSYDVKMKEKGDIPEGYSVSREKKERFSLILESASTNQTSMYLCASSFYSGGQPQHFGDGTRLSIL.

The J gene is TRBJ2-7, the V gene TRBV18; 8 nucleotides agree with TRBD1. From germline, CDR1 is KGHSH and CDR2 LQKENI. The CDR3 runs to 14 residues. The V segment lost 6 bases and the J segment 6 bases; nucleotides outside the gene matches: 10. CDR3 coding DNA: TGTGCCAGCTCCAACCGACCAGACAGGGGCGAGCAGTACTTC. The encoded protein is CASSNRPDRGEQYF. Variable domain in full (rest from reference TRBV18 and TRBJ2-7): NAGVMQNPRHLVRRRGQEARLRCSPMKGHSHVYWYRQLPEEGLKFMVYLQKENIIDESGMPKERFSAEFPKEGPSILRIQQVVRGDSAAYFCASSNRPDRGEQYFGPGTRLTVT.

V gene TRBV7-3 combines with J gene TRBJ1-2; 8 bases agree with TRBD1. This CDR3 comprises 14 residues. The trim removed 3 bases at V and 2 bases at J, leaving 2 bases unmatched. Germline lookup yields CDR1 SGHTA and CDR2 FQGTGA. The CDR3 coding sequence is TGTGCCAGCAGCTTGGCAGGGGGCAACTATGGCTACACCTTC. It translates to CASSLAGGNYGYTF.

The CDR3 sequence is CASSPLGGRVYEQYF. CDR3 nucleotides: TGTGCCAGCAGCCCCCTTGGCGGGAGGGTCTACGAGCAGTACTTC. The chain uses TRBV3-1 (or the pseudogene TRBV3-2) and TRBJ2-7, with 9 bases that match TRBD2. Trimming cost V 4 bases and J 3 bases; bases outside gene matches: 7. Germline V gene lookup returns CDR1 LGHDT and CDR2 YNNKEL (reference sequence). The CDR3 extends over 15 amino acids.

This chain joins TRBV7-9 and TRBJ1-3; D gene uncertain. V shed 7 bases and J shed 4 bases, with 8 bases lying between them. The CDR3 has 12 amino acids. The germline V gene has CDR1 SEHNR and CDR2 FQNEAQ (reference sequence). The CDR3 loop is CASTPGGNTIYF. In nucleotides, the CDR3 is TGTGCCAGCACCCCTGGGGGAAACACCATATATTTT. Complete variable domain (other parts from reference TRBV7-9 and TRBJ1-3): DTGVSQNPRHKITKRGQNVTFRCDPISEHNRLYWYRQTLGQGPEFLTYFQNEAQLEKSRLLSDRFSAERPKGSFSTLEIQRTEQGDSAMYLCASTPGGNTIYFGEGSWLTVV.

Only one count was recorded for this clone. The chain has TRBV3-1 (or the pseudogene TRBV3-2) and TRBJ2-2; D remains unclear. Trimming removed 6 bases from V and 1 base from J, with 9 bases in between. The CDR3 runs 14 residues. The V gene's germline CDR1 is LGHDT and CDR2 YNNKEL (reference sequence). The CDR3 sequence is CASSPNQNTGELFF. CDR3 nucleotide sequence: TGTGCCAGCAGTCCAAACCAGAACACCGGGGAGCTGTTTTTT.

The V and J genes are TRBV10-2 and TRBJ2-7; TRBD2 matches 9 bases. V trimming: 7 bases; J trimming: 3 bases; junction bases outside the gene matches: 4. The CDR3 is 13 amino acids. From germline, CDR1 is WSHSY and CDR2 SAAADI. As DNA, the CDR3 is TGCGCCAGCAAAAGCGGGAGGCACTACGAGCAGTACTTC. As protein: CASKSGRHYEQYF.

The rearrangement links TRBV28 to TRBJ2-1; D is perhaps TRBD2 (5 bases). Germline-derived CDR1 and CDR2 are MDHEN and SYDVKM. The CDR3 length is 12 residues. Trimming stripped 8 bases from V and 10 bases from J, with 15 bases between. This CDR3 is CASSRTWGEQFF. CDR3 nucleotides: TGTGCCAGCTCGCGGACTTGGGGAGAGCAGTTCTTC.

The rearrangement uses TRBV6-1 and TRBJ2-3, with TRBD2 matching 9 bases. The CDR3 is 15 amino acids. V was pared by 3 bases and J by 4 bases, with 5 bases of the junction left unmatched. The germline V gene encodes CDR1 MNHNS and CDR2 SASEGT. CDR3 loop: CASSERLAGPDTQYF. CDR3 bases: TGTGCCAGCAGTGAGAGGCTAGCGGGACCAGATACGCAGTATTTT.

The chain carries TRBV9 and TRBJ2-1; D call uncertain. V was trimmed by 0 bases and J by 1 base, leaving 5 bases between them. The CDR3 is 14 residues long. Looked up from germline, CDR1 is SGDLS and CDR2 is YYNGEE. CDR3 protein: CASSVGGSYNEQFF. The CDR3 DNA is TGTGCCAGCAGCGTAGGTGGATCCTACAATGAGCAGTTCTTC.

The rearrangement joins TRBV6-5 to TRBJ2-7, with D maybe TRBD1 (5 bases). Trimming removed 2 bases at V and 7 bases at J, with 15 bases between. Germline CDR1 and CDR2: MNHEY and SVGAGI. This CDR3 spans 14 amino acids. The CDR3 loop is CASSYVQGVREQYF. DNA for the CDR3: TGTGCCAGCAGTTACGTGCAGGGTGTTAGGGAGCAGTACTTC.

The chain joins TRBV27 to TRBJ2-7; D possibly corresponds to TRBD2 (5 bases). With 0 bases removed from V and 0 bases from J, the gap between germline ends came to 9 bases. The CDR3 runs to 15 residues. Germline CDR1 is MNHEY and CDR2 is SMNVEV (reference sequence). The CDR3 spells CASSLSQLDSYEQYF. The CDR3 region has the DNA TGTGCCAGCAGTTTATCGCAACTAGACTCCTACGAGCAGTACTTC.